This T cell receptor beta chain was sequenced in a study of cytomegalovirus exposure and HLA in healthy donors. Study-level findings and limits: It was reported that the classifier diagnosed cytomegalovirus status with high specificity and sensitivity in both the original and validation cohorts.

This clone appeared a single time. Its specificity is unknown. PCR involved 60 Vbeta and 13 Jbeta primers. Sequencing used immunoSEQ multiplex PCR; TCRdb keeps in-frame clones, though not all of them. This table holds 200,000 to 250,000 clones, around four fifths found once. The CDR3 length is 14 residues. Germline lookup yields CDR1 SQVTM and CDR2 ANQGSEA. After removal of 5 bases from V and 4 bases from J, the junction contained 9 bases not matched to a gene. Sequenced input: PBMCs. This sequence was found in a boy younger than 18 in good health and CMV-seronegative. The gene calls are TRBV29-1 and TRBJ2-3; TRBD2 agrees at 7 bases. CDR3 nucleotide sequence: TGCAGCGTTAACGGTGCGGGAGTAGCAGATACGCAGTATTTT. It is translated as CSVNGAGVADTQYF.